The clone carrying this T cell receptor beta chain came up many times. Antigen: not known. This sample is drawn from a study of blood T cells in healthy people across ages. They isolated at least 6 million PBMCs from each sample. A second PCR, run for about 7 to 11 cycles, used a sample-barcoded 5' primer plus a J-beta primer mix. Tagging of each cDNA molecule was performed by a template-switch adaptor with 12 random nucleotides. TCRdb reanalysed the 5' RACE reads using MiXCR and keeps one entry per CDR3 protein. The top ten hold more than 20% of the sample, which has over 1,500,000 distinct CDR3 sequences, more than 35% seen once. General study points: As age increased, TCR beta diversity per million T cells fell in a roughly linear fashion. Strong correlation was found linking TCR beta diversity to naive T cell percentage.

The sequence came from a human donor in good health. Specimen: blood.

For the CDR3, the DNA is TGCAGCGGAGTAACAGGGGAAGAGACCCAGTACTTC. Translating it yields CSGVTGEETQYF. The chain joins TRBV29-1 to TRBJ2-5; 7 bases line up with TRBD1. Germline values: CDR1 SQVTM, CDR2 ANQGSEA. With V trimmed by 7 bases and J by 3 bases, 5 bases remained unmatched. This CDR3 is built from 12 residues.